This T cell receptor (beta chain) was captured in a study of blood T cell repertoires in COVID-19. Turning to the study itself: Samples taken during acute and convalescent COVID-19 were collected in the United States, Italy and Spain. T cells, B-cell-depleted T cells, or PBMCs provided the cDNA or gDNA that served as material.

Original processing methods: Amplification with reference gene primers provided the estimates of nucleated cell counts. Profiling relied on immunoSEQ multiplex PCR, and the TCRdb table lists in-frame clones only, not all of them. That table furnishes V, J and clone size, whereas the DNA furnished D and trimming. The table lists 150,000 to 200,000 clones, 89% of them singletons, with roughly 6.7% in the top ten. This CDR3 is 17 amino acids long. The germline gives CDR1 SGHVS, CDR2 FQNEAQ. Trimming took 5 bases from V and 0 from J, leaving 14 bases between them. This clone was detected once. Sequencing was done on a sample of peripheral blood. This TCR was sampled from a man aged 35-49 years with acute or convalescent COVID-19. The V call is TRBV7-8, the J call TRBJ2-6; weak D call: TRBD2 (6 bases). CDR3 nucleotide sequence: TGTGCCAGCAGCCGCGGTTGGGGGGACTCTGGGGCCAACGTCCTGACTTTC. Amino acid sequence: CASSRGWGDSGANVLTF.